The clone carrying this T cell receptor beta chain was observed at least ten times. Its target is unknown. Sequence at one end of the junction differs from germline and may be a read error. This sample was included in a study of T cell repertoires in cytomegalovirus infection. Across the whole study: Recently identified HLA-C-restricted CMV epitopes were among the peptides used. Through public TCR beta signatures, both CMV infection and matching HLA type were indicated.

A single record per CDR3 protein comes from TCRdb applying MiXCR to the reads. The table has about half a million distinct CDR3 sequences, more than 30% seen once. CDR3 size: 15 residues. Germline V gene data show CDR1 as SGHTA and CDR2 as FQGNSA. The chain couples TRBV7-2 to TRBJ2-4; 15 bases are a match to TRBD2. The TCR originated in a human donor in good health (CMV status not recorded). Some clones in this sample may be carry-over from other donors' samples. The sample consisted of cultured PBMCs, taken from culture after CMV antigen stimulation. CDR3: CASSSDAGTSGRFRF. CDR3 DNA sequence: TGTGCCAGCAGCTCAGACGCAGGGACTAGCGGGAGGTTCCGCTTC.